This T cell receptor (beta chain) stems from a study of radiation and T cells in renal cell carcinoma. The CDR3 consists of 14 residues. Germline V lookup: CDR1 MDHEN, CDR2 SYDVKM. Deletions cut 6 bases from V and 2 bases from J, with 11 bases between. Sequenced by immunoSEQ multiplex PCR; TCRdb stores in-frame clones only, minus some. The sample consists of fewer than 15,000 clones, 62% of them appearing once. The treatment was: treatment-naive control, cytoreductive nephrectomy. The tumor was a clear cell renal cell carcinoma. Control tumors came from several females and 11 to 12 males, aged roughly 35 to 82.

The chain uses TRBV28 and TRBJ2-1, with D perhaps matching TRBD2 (7 bases). The sequences come from tumor tissue, collected from a patient whose treatment was nephrectomy without radiotherapy. The receptor was derived from a man in his 60s with renal cell carcinoma. The CDR3 is CASRGAGAYNEQFF. The CDR3, as DNA: TGTGCCAGCAGGGGGGCGGGAGCCTACAATGAGCAGTTCTTC.